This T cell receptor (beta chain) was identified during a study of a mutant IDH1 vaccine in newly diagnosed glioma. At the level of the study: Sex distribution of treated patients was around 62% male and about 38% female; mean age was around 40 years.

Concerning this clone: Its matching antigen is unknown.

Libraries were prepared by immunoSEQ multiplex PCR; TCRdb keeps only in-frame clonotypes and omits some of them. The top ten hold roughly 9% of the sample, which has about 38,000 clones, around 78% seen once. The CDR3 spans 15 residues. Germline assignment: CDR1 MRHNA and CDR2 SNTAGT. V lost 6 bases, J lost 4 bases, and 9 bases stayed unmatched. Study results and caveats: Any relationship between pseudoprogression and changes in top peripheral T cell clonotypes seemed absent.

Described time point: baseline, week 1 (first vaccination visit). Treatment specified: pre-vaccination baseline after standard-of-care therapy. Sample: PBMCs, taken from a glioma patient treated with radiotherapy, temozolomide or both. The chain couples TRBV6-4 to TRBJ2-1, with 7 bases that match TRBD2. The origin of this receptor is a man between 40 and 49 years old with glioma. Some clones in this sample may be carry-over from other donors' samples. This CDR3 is CASSKSGEGYNEQFF. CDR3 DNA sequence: TGTGCCAGCAGCAAGAGCGGGGAAGGATACAATGAGCAGTTCTTC.